This is a list of T cell receptor beta chains from one sample in a study of regulatory dendritic cells for organ transplantation. TCRdb keeps only in-frame clones here, not all; method: immunoSEQ multiplex PCR. The sample carries 5,400 or so clones, 65% to 80% recorded once. The antigens of these receptors remain unknown. Sample: memory CD8+ T cells from blood cultured with regulatory dendritic cells. The receptors here all came from a human donor in good health. CDR3s include the opening cysteine and the closing phenylalanine or tryptophan. The D gene is left open where the match is weak. Clone size appears in some rows only: once, few, many, or a class for an expanded clone.

.	TRBD2	TRBV10-3	TRBJ2-1	TGTGCCATCAGTTCGGCCCAGCGGGGGGGGTTTACGAATGAGCAGTTCTTC	CAISSAQRGGFTNEQFF
few	TRBD2	TRBV25-1	TRBJ2-1	TGTGCCAGCAGTGCTAGCGGGGGGGTTACGATAGCCTACAATGAGCAGTTCTTC	CASSASGGVTIAYNEQFF
.	TRBD1	TRBV16	TRBJ1-2	TGTGCCAGCAGCCAGAGTCGGACAGGGGATGGCTACACCTTC	CASSQSRTGDGYTF
.	.	TRBV4-3	TRBJ2-3	TGCGCCAGCAGCCCAGGAGGGTACGCAAGGCCCACAGATACGCAGTATTTT	CASSPGGYARPTDTQYF
.	.	TRBV6-6	TRBJ1-5	TGTGCCAGCAGTTACGTGGGGGGCAATCAGCCCCAGCATTTT	CASSYVGGNQPQHF
few	.	TRBV7-3	TRBJ1-2	TGTGCCAGCAGCTTCGGGGGCAACTATGGCTACACCTTC	CASSFGGNYGYTF
.	.	TRBV9	TRBJ2-2	TGTGCCAGCACCCCCGAGGGCGGAACGGACACCGGGGAGCTGTTTTTT	CASTPEGGTDTGELFF
once	.	TRBV6-5	TRBJ2-1	TGTGCCAGCAGTAGCGGGCTAAGCTCCTACAATGAGCAGTTCTTC	CASSSGLSSYNEQFF
few	.	TRBV7-9	TRBJ1-2	TGTGCCAGCAGCAGAGCCTATGGCTACACCTTC	CASSRAYGYTF
few	TRBD2	TRBV4-2	TRBJ2-7	TGTGCCAGCAGCCCGGGACTAGCGGGTCTTCGCGAGCAGTACTTC	CASSPGLAGLREQYF
.	.	TRBV5-1	TRBJ2-3	TGCGCCAGCAGCCTGGATCGGAACACACTACTCACAGATACGCAGTATTTT	CASSLDRNTLLTDTQYF
once	.	TRBV5-4	TRBJ2-7	TGTGCCAGCAGCACGGAGGTTGGAGATTACGAGCAGTACTTC	CASSTEVGDYEQYF
few	.	TRBV25-1	TRBJ2-2	TGTGCCAGCAGTATCCGCCCCGGGGAGCTGTTTTTT	CASSIRPGELFF
.	.	TRBV4-2	TRBJ2-7	TGTGCCAGCAGCCAAGATTACTCCTCCTACGAGCAGTACTTC	CASSQDYSSYEQYF
once	.	TRBV15	TRBJ2-7	TGTGCCACCACCGAGGGATTCGGGCCTACCTACGAGCAGTACTTC	CATTEGFGPTYEQYF
.	.	TRBV28	TRBJ1-1	TGTGCCAGCAGGTACGCCCAGGGTGTTGACACTGAAGCTTTCTTT	CASRYAQGVDTEAFF
.	TRBD1	TRBV9	TRBJ2-7	TGTGCCAGCAGCATAGGGACAGGGGATAACGAGCAGTACTTC	CASSIGTGDNEQYF
.	.	TRBV7-2	TRBJ2-7	TGTGCCAGCAGCCAATCCGGGCCCTCCCCCTACGAGCAGTACTTC	CASSQSGPSPYEQYF
few	TRBD1	TRBV6-4	TRBJ2-2	TGTGCCAGCAGTGACGGGACAGACACCGGGGAGCTGTTTTTT	CASSDGTDTGELFF
.	TRBD1	TRBV19	TRBJ1-1	TGTGCCAGTAGACGCCCGGGACAGGGGCTGAACACTGAAGCTTTCTTT	CASRRPGQGLNTEAFF
once	.	TRBV10-2	TRBJ1-4	TGCGCCAGCACACCGGGCGACCTTGTTAATGAAAAACTGTTTTTT	CASTPGDLVNEKLFF
.	TRBD2	TRBV30	TRBJ2-2	TGTGCCTGGAACGAAGCGGGGGTGAACACCGGGGAGCTGTTTTTT	CAWNEAGVNTGELFF
.	TRBD2	TRBV4-2	TRBJ2-3	TGTGCCAGCAGCCAAGGGACTAGCGGGGTAGGAAAAGTTGGCACAGATACGCAGTATTTT	CASSQGTSGVGKVGTDTQYF
.	.	TRBV5-4	TRBJ2-1	TGTGCCAGCAGGTCTGGATACAATGAGCAGTTCTTC	CASRSGYNEQFF
.	.	TRBV11-2	TRBJ2-3	TGTGCCAGCAGCCCTAAGGACGCCCGGGCAGATACGCAGTATTTT	CASSPKDARADTQYF
.	.	TRBV28	TRBJ1-3	TGTGCCAGCAGTTTAGGAGTGTCTGGAAACACCATATATTTT	CASSLGVSGNTIYF
medium-sized	TRBD2	TRBV10-1	TRBJ2-3	TGCGCCAGCAGTGAGGAGGCGGGAGGGCCTAGAGATACGCAGTATTTT	CASSEEAGGPRDTQYF
.	.	TRBV7-3	TRBJ2-7	TGTGCCAGCAGCGCGATGGGGGGCCCAAGCAGCGAGCAGTACTTC	CASSAMGGPSSEQYF
.	.	TRBV5-1	TRBJ2-7	TGCGCCAGCAGCTTCAGTAGCTCCTACGAGCAGTACTTC	CASSFSSSYEQYF
once	TRBD1	TRBV4-1	TRBJ2-7	TGCGCCAGCAGCTTCCGGGACAGCTTGGGCTCCGAGCAGTACTTC	CASSFRDSLGSEQYF
.	.	TRBV29-1	TRBJ2-5	TGCAGCGTAGAGGATCGATTCGAGACCCAGTACTTC	CSVEDRFETQYF
.	.	TRBV7-8	TRBJ2-5	TGTGCCAGCACCACCCGGGGCCAACAAGAGACCCAGTACTTC	CASTTRGQQETQYF
.	.	TRBV6-5	TRBJ1-3	TGTGCCAGCAGCGATCAGCCCCGAACGGACACCATATATTTT	CASSDQPRTDTIYF
.	TRBD1	TRBV30	TRBJ2-7	TGTGCCTGGATATCCAGGGGGTCTTTCGAGCAGTACTTC	CAWISRGSFEQYF
.	TRBD2	TRBV13	TRBJ2-3	TGTGCCAGCAGCATCCGACTAGCGGGAGGTTTAGATACGCAGTATTTT	CASSIRLAGGLDTQYF
.	.	TRBV15	TRBJ1-2	TGTGCCACCCGAAAACAGGGCACGATTAACTATGGCTACACCTTC	CATRKQGTINYGYTF
few	.	TRBV28	TRBJ1-4	TGTGCCAGCAGTCCCACTATTGAGTTCGAAAAACTGTTTTTT	CASSPTIEFEKLFF
.	.	TRBV5-5	TRBJ1-6	TGTGCCAGCAGCTGGGACGAATTCACCCTCCACTTT	CASSWDEFTLHF
.	.	TRBV27	TRBJ2-3	TGTGCCAGCAGTCGACACCCAGCCACAGATACGCAGTATTTT	CASSRHPATDTQYF
.	.	TRBV30	TRBJ2-2	TGTGCCTGGAGTGGGGGGACCCGAACCGGGGAGCTGTTTTTT	CAWSGGTRTGELFF
.	TRBD2	TRBV4-3	TRBJ2-1	TGCGCCAGCAGCCGGACTAGCGGGGGGGCCAATGAGCAGTTCTTC	CASSRTSGGANEQFF
.	.	TRBV5-6	TRBJ2-1	TGTGCCAGCAGCTTGGAGGGCAGGGGATACTACAATGAGCAGTTCTTC	CASSLEGRGYYNEQFF
.	.	TRBV9	TRBJ2-7	TGTGCCAGCAGCGCAGGACAGTCCTTTACCTACGAGCAGTACTTC	CASSAGQSFTYEQYF
.	.	TRBV7-9	TRBJ1-3	TGTGCCAGCAGCTTAGATTTCTCTGGAAACACCATATATTTT	CASSLDFSGNTIYF
.	.	TRBV29-1	TRBJ1-2	TGCAGCGTTGATCGGGGCGAATACGCCCTACGTGGCTACACCTTC	CSVDRGEYALRGYTF
.	.	TRBV5-1	TRBJ1-3	TGCGCCAGCAGCTTGAATGGTAGGTTTGGAAACACCATATATTTT	CASSLNGRFGNTIYF
.	.	TRBV6-1	TRBJ1-4	TGTGCCAGCAGTGGTGGGGCAGGGAATGTTTTGCCCGAAAAACTGTTTTTT	CASSGGAGNVLPEKLFF